This TCR beta chain originates from a study of blood T cell repertoires in COVID-19. About the research overall: Sources were T cells, B-cell-depleted T cells, or PBMCs; the material itself was cDNA or gDNA.

Original handling: Amplifying reference gene primers gave estimates of nucleated cell counts. The protocol was immunoSEQ multiplex PCR, while the TCRdb copy is restricted to in-frame clones and leaves out a portion. That table furnishes V, J and clone size, whereas the DNA furnished D and trimming. The sample lists about 250,000 clones; around 88% were seen once. V shed 0 bases, J shed 5 bases, and the junction held 3 bases outside the gene matches. The CDR3 is 15 amino acids. Germline loops: CDR1 KGHSH, CDR2 LQKENI. This clonotype was sampled from an elderly man with acute or convalescent COVID-19. The sequenced sample consisted of peripheral blood. V gene TRBV18 combines with J gene TRBJ1-4; 7 positions agree with TRBD1. The CDR3 DNA follows: TGTGCCAGCTCACCACCGGGACAGACGAATGAAAAACTGTTTTTT. It yields the protein CASSPPGQTNEKLFF.